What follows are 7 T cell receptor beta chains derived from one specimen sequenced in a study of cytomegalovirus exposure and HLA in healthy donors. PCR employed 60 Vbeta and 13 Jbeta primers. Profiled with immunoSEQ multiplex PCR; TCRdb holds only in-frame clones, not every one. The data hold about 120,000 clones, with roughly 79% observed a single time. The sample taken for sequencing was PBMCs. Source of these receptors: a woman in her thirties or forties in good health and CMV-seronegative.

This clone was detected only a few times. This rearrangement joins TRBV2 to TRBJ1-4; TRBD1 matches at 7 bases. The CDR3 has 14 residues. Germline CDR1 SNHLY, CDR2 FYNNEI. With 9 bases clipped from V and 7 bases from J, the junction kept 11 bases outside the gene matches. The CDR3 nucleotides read TGTGCCAGAGAGAACAGGGGAATGCGTGAAAAACTGTTTTTT. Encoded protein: CARENRGMREKLFF.

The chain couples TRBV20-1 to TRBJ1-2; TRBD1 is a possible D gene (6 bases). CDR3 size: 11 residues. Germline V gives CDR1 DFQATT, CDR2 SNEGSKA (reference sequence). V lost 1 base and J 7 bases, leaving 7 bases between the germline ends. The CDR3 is CSARGGPGYTF. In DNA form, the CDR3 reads TGCAGTGCTAGAGGGGGGCCTGGCTACACCTTC.

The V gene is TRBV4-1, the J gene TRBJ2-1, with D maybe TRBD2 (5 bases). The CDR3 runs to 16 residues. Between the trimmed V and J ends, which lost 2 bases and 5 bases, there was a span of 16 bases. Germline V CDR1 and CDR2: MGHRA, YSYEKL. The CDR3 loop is CASSQLLRGWDNEQFF. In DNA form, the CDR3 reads TGCGCCAGCAGCCAATTATTGAGAGGGTGGGACAATGAGCAGTTCTTC.

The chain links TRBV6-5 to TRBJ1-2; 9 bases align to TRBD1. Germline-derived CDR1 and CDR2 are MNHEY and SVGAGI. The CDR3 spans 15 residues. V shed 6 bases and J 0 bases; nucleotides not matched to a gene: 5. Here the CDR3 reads CASRKRQGANYGYTF. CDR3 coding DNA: TGTGCCAGCAGAAAGAGACAGGGGGCTAACTATGGCTACACCTTC.

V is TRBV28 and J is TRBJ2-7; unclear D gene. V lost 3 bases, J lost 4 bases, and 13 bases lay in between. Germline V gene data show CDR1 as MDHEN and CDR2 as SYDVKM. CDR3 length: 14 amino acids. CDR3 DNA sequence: TGTGCCAGCAGTTTTTGGGCCTCCCTTTACGAGCAGTACTTC. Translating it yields CASSFWASLYEQYF.

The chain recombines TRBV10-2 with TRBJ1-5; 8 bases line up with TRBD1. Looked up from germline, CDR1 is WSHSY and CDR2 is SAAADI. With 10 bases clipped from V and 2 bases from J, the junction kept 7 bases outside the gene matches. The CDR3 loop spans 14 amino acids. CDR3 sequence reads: CATRRGQGNQPQHF. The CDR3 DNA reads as TGCGCCACCCGCCGGGGACAGGGCAATCAGCCCCAGCATTTT.

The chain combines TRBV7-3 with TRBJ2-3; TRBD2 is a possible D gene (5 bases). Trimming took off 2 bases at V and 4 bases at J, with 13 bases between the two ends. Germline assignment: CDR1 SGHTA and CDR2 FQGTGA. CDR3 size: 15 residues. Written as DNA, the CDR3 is TGTGCCAGCAGCTTAGGCGGGTTCGACGCAGATACGCAGTATTTT. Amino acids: CASSLGGFDADTQYF.